The rows below give T cell receptor beta chains drawn from one sample of a study of response to subunit inactivated influenza vaccine. TCRdb re-analysed the RT-PCR reads in MiXCR, keeping a single row per CDR3 protein. This sample has more than 600,000 distinct CDR3 sequences; approximately 18% occur once, and the top ten carry 11%. The source material was PBMCs from blood, sampled around 5 days after vaccination. These receptors were obtained from a man in his forties or fifties who received an inactivated influenza vaccine. Each CDR3 is given with its conserved first and last residue. A D gene is named only where the DNA matches it firmly. A clone size is listed for some rows: how often the clone was seen (once, few, many), or a class if it is expanded.

len: 14; j_gene: TRBJ2-2; v_gene: TRBV7-6; d_gene: -; abundance: -; CDR3nt: TGTGCGACAAGGCGGACCGCGAACACCGGGGAGCTGTTTTTT; CDR3aa: CATRRTANTGELFF
len: 15; j_gene: TRBJ1-1; v_gene: TRBV5-1; d_gene: TRBD1; abundance: few; CDR3nt: TGCGCCAGCAGCATATCCGGGACAGTGAACACTGAAGCTTTCTTT; CDR3aa: CASSISGTVNTEAFF
len: 13; j_gene: TRBJ2-1; v_gene: TRBV24-1; d_gene: -; abundance: few; CDR3nt: TGTGCCACCAGTGATTTGTTGGGCCATGAGCAGTTCTTC; CDR3aa: CATSDLLGHEQFF
len: 14; j_gene: TRBJ1-1; v_gene: TRBV6-1; d_gene: -; abundance: -; CDR3nt: TGTGCCAGCAGCTTTCCAGGGACCGTCACTGAAGCTTTCTTT; CDR3aa: CASSFPGTVTEAFF
len: 15; j_gene: TRBJ2-7; v_gene: TRBV29-1; d_gene: TRBD1; abundance: -; CDR3nt: TGCAGCGTGAGCTTCGGACAGGGGGCTCGATCCGAGCAGTACTTC; CDR3aa: CSVSFGQGARSEQYF
len: 14; j_gene: TRBJ1-3; v_gene: TRBV6-2/TRBV6-3; d_gene: -; abundance: -; CDR3nt: TGTGCCAGCAACCGACATGACTCTGGAAACACCATATATTTT; CDR3aa: CASNRHDSGNTIYF
len: 13; j_gene: TRBJ2-7; v_gene: TRBV7-9; d_gene: -; abundance: few; CDR3nt: TGTGCCAGCAGCTCATTGCGGAGCTACGAGCAGTACTTC; CDR3aa: CASSSLRSYEQYF
len: 15; j_gene: TRBJ1-5; v_gene: TRBV5-5; d_gene: -; abundance: -; CDR3nt: TGTGCCAGCAGTTATCAGGGATCGGGCAATCAGCCCCAGCATTTT; CDR3aa: CASSYQGSGNQPQHF
len: 13; j_gene: TRBJ2-7; v_gene: TRBV20-1; d_gene: -; abundance: -; CDR3nt: TGCAGTGCTAGACCCTACGAGGGCTACGAGCAGTACTTC; CDR3aa: CSARPYEGYEQYF
len: 16; j_gene: TRBJ1-2; v_gene: TRBV27; d_gene: TRBD1; abundance: few; CDR3nt: TGTGCCAGCAGGCCGGGACAGGGGGCCTATAACTATGGCTACACCTTC; CDR3aa: CASRPGQGAYNYGYTF
len: 16; j_gene: TRBJ2-5; v_gene: TRBV28; d_gene: -; abundance: -; CDR3nt: TGTGCCAGCAGTTTAGTACGGGGTATGGGGGGAGAGACCCAGTACTTC; CDR3aa: CASSLVRGMGGETQYF
len: 16; j_gene: TRBJ2-1; v_gene: TRBV7-9; d_gene: TRBD2; abundance: few; CDR3nt: TGTGCCAGCAGCTGGAGACCGACTAGCGGGGGAGCTGAGCAGTTCTTC; CDR3aa: CASSWRPTSGGAEQFF
len: 12; j_gene: TRBJ2-3; v_gene: TRBV5-1; d_gene: -; abundance: few; CDR3nt: TGCGCCAGCCGCCAAACCTCAGAGGCGCAGTATTTT; CDR3aa: CASRQTSEAQYF
len: 15; j_gene: TRBJ2-3; v_gene: TRBV25-1; d_gene: TRBD2; abundance: few; CDR3nt: TGTGCCAGCAGTGATATGAGCGGGGGGGCGTCTACGCAGTATTTT; CDR3aa: CASSDMSGGASTQYF
len: 15; j_gene: TRBJ1-1; v_gene: TRBV10-3; d_gene: -; abundance: few; CDR3nt: TGTGCCATCAGTGAGGGGGCAGGGTCGAACACTGAAGCTTTCTTT; CDR3aa: CAISEGAGSNTEAFF
len: 14; j_gene: TRBJ2-7; v_gene: TRBV20-1; d_gene: -; abundance: many; CDR3nt: TGCAGTGCTAGAGCTACACATATTCTAGACGAGCAGTACTTC; CDR3aa: CSARATHILDEQYF
len: 14; j_gene: TRBJ2-7; v_gene: TRBV7-2; d_gene: TRBD1; abundance: -; CDR3nt: TGTGCCAGCAGCAGTACAGGGGGCCACTACGAGCAGTACTTC; CDR3aa: CASSSTGGHYEQYF
len: 16; j_gene: TRBJ2-2; v_gene: TRBV5-5; d_gene: -; abundance: few; CDR3nt: TGTGCCAGCAGCTTGGAGGGGGGCCGGCGCACCGGGGAGCTGTTTTTT; CDR3aa: CASSLEGGRRTGELFF